The 9 T cell receptor beta chains in this list originate from one sample, sequenced in a study of response to subunit inactivated influenza vaccine. A single record per CDR3 protein comes from TCRdb applying MiXCR to the RT-PCR reads. The sample holds about 520,000 distinct CDR3 sequences, roughly 23% seen once. The source was CD4+ T cells sorted from PBMCs, collected around 5 days after vaccination. The receptors derive from a man aged 45-65 years who received an inactivated influenza vaccine.

J is TRBJ1-2 and V is TRBV7-9, with a tentative D call TRBD1 (5 bases). This CDR3 spans 15 amino acids. CDR1 and CDR2 from the germline V gene are SEHNR and FQNEAQ (reference sequence). V lost 0 bases, J lost 6 bases, and 14 bases lay in between. CDR3 nucleotide sequence: TGTGCCAGCAGCTTAGCAGCGGCAGGGAGCGATGGCTACACCTTC. Translation gives CASSLAAAGSDGYTF.

This clonotype was counted only a few times. The chain couples TRBV5-5 to TRBJ2-3; D is undetermined. Germline lookup yields CDR1 SGHKS and CDR2 YYEKEE (reference sequence). The CDR3 extends over 16 amino acids. Trimming removed 0 bases at V and 2 bases at J, with 13 bases between. CDR3 DNA sequence: TGTGCCAGCAGCTTGGTGAAGCAAACGCTCACAGATACGCAGTATTTT. Its protein is CASSLVKQTLTDTQYF.

The chain links TRBV3-1 to TRBJ2-1, with 9 nucleotides matching TRBD1. The trim removed 3 bases at V and 3 bases at J, leaving 9 bases unmatched. The germline V gene has CDR1 LGHDT and CDR2 YNNKEL (reference sequence). The CDR3 is 17 amino acids. The chain's CDR3 is CASSHLVGQGNYNEQFF. The CDR3 region has the DNA TGTGCCAGCAGCCACCTCGTTGGACAGGGGAACTACAATGAGCAGTTCTTC.

The chain links TRBV7-2 to TRBJ2-1; D not certain. V was trimmed by 4 bases and J by 7 bases, leaving 14 bases between them. CDR1 and CDR2 (germline): SGHTA, FQGNSA. The CDR3 is 14 residues long. The CDR3 DNA is TGTGCCAGCAGCTCATCCGGGCTTCCAAATGAGCAGTTCTTC. This encodes CASSSSGLPNEQFF.

This chain links TRBV20-1 with TRBJ1-1; D remains ambiguous. The V end was cut by 0 bases, the J end by 14 bases, with 13 bases between. The CDR3 loop spans 11 amino acids. Germline V gene data show CDR1 as DFQATT and CDR2 as SNEGSKA (reference sequence). CDR3 loop: CSARDPVGVFF. For the CDR3, the DNA is TGCAGTGCTAGAGATCCGGTGGGTGTCTTCTTT.

The chain links TRBV7-8 to TRBJ2-2, with a weak D call TRBD2 (6 bases). Deletions cut 5 bases from V and 6 bases from J, with 22 bases between. The germline CDR1 and CDR2 sequences are SGHVS and FQNEAQ. The length of the CDR3 is 17 residues. The CDR3, as DNA: TGTGCCAGCAGCGCTACCAGACTAGGTTCTTTATCCGGGGAGCTGTTTTTT. This codes for CASSATRLGSLSGELFF.

The chain links TRBV6-1 to TRBJ2-2; D is unresolved. The germline V gene encodes CDR1 MNHNS and CDR2 SASEGT. Trimming took 10 bases from V and 0 from J, leaving 12 bases between them. The CDR3 has 14 amino acids. The CDR3 DNA is TGTGCCACCCGTTGGAGCGCGAACACCGGGGAGCTGTTTTTT. It codes for CATRWSANTGELFF.

This chain links TRBV15 with TRBJ2-1; D gene ambiguous. The V end lost 6 bases, the J end lost 8 bases, and 8 bases lay between the germline ends. This CDR3 has 11 residues. The germline V gene encodes CDR1 LNHNV and CDR2 YYDKDF (reference sequence). CDR3 in DNA: TGTGCCACCAGTCGCGAGCATGAGCAGTTCTTC. It codes for CATSREHEQFF.

This clonotype has a handful of counts. This chain uses TRBV20-1 with TRBJ2-1; weak D call: TRBD2 (6 bases). V was pared by 3 bases and J by 8 bases, with 14 bases between. Per the germline V gene, CDR1 is DFQATT and CDR2 is SNEGSKA (reference sequence). This CDR3 spans 13 amino acids. The DNA for the CDR3 is TGCAGTGCTAGGGCGGGATCTATCGATGAGCAGTTCTTC. Translated: CSARAGSIDEQFF.